Reported below is one TCR beta chain. Its specificity is not known. Autoimmune disease history or systemic immunosuppression excluded patients. Germline V lookup: CDR1 MNHEY, CDR2 SVGAGI. CDR3 size: 14 residues. The germline V and J ends were trimmed by 5 bases and 1 base, with 12 bases remaining between them. Profiling relied on immunoSEQ multiplex PCR, and the TCRdb table lists in-frame clones only, not all of them. Among about 50,000 clones listed, approximately 80% were seen once. This sample is part of a study of OX40 agonist ivuxolimab in advanced cancers. Study as a whole: Ivuxolimab, which is an agonistic anti-OX40 (CD134) antibody, was administered to the patients. From about 23 to 85 years was the age range, with a mean of around 57 years, and approximately 84% were male.

Findings and caveats of the study: Low normalized clonal expansion also occurred in some nonresponding patients.

The V and J genes are TRBV6-5 and TRBJ2-7; D may correspond to TRBD1 or TRBD2 (5 bases each). Material: CD4+ or CD8+ T cells sorted from blood, obtained in a trial of the OX40 agonist ivuxolimab. This TCR was sampled from an adult with an advanced solid tumor such as melanoma, head and neck, liver or kidney cancer. The CDR3 nucleotides are TGTGCCAGCAGTAACCGGGGCACTTCCTACGAGCAGTACTTC. This gives the protein CASSNRGTSYEQYF.